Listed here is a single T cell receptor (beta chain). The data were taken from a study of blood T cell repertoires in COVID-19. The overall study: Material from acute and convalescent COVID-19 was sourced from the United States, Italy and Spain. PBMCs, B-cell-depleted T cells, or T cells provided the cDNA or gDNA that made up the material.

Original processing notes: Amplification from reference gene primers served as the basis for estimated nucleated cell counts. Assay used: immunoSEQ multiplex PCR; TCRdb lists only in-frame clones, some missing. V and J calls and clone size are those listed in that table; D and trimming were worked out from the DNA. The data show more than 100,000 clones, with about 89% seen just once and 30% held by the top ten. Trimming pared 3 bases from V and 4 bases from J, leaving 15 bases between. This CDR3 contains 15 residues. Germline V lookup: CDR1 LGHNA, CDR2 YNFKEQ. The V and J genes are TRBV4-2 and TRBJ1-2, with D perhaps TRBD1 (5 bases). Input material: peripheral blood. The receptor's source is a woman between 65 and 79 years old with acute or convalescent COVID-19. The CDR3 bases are TGTGCCAGCAGCCAGGAGGCCGGGACTTTCTATGGCTACACCTTC. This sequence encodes CASSQEAGTFYGYTF.